Listed here are 27 T cell receptor beta chains from one sample, sequenced in a study of CD8 T cells in Susac syndrome. Random hexamers were used to reverse transcribe the RNA input (about 0.45 to 1 ug). Each CDR3 protein gets one entry after TCRdb re-called the immunoSEQ multiplex PCR reads with MiXCR. This sample has about 71,000 distinct CDR3 sequences, with 96% found just once. Sequencing used CD4+ T cells from PBMCs. These receptor sequences come from a human donor with multiple sclerosis.

The CDR3 region is CASSLDEATGQTQYF. DNA for the CDR3: TGCGCCAGCAGCTTGGATGAGGCCACAGGGCAGACCCAGTACTTC. The V and J genes are TRBV5-1 and TRBJ2-5; perhaps TRBD1 as D (6 bases). Trimming took 0 bases from V and 6 from J, leaving 15 bases between them. CDR3 length: 15 amino acids. CDR1 and CDR2 (germline): SGHRS, YFSETQ. The variable domain in full, completed from reference TRBV5-1 and TRBJ2-5, reads KAGVTQTPRYLIKTRGQQVTLSCSPISGHRSVSWYQQTPGQGLQFLFEYFSETQRNKGNFPGRFSGRQFSNSRSEMNVSTLELGDSALYLCASSLDEATGQTQYFGPGTRLLVL.

The CDR3 nucleotides are TGTGCCAGCAGCACAGGCGATGCGGTGGGCTACACCTTC. It is translated as CASSTGDAVGYTF. The V gene is TRBV7-9, the J gene TRBJ1-2; possibly TRBD1 for D (5 bases). V lost 5 bases, J lost 8 bases, and 15 bases lay in between. Germline CDR1 and CDR2: SEHNR and FQNEAQ (reference sequence). This CDR3 region has 13 residues.

This chain links TRBV7-9 with TRBJ1-2, with D maybe TRBD1 (5 bases). Germline V lookup: CDR1 SEHNR, CDR2 FQNEAQ (reference sequence). Between the trimmed V and J ends, which lost 4 bases and 8 bases, there was a span of 20 bases. This CDR3 region has 15 residues. Here the CDR3 reads CASSSIPPGWGGYTF. CDR3 in DNA: TGTGCCAGCAGCTCCATCCCCCCTGGATGGGGGGGCTACACCTTC.

The CDR3 nucleotides read TGTGCCAGCAGTCTCGGCTTCGATGGCTACACCTTC. Its protein product is CASSLGFDGYTF. V gene TRBV12-3 or TRBV12-4 combines with J gene TRBJ1-2; no definite D call. The V end was cut by 5 bases, the J end by 6 bases, with 10 bases between. This CDR3 is built from 12 residues.

The V gene is TRBV5-1, the J gene TRBJ2-3; 10 nucleotides agree with TRBD1. The CDR3 is made up of 15 amino acids. Germline V gene lookup returns CDR1 SGHRS and CDR2 YFSETQ. V lost 4 bases and J lost 0; bases outside the gene matches: 2. CDR3 amino acids: CASSRGQGSTDTQYF. For the CDR3, the DNA is TGCGCCAGCAGCCGGGGACAGGGGAGCACAGATACGCAGTATTTT.

The V gene is TRBV5-1, the J gene TRBJ1-6; TRBD1 matches at 9 bases. The CDR3 has 15 amino acids. Germline V lookup: CDR1 SGHRS, CDR2 YFSETQ. The V gene end was trimmed by 1 base and the J gene end by 5 bases; junction bases not matched to a gene: 1. The chain's CDR3 is CASSLRTGDNSPLHF. The CDR3 bases are TGCGCCAGCAGCTTGAGGACAGGGGATAATTCACCCCTCCACTTT.

The chain combines TRBV3-1 with TRBJ2-3; the D gene is possibly TRBD2 (7 bases). The CDR3 covers 16 residues. V shed 4 bases and J shed 4 bases, with 18 bases lying between them. Germline lookup yields CDR1 LGHDT and CDR2 YNNKEL (reference sequence). In DNA form, the CDR3 reads TGTGCCAGCAGCCCCTTCTCAGCGGGACATTCAGATACGCAGTATTTT. Amino acids: CASSPFSAGHSDTQYF.

J is TRBJ1-2 and V is TRBV6-1; D unresolved. Germline CDR1 reads MNHNS; CDR2 reads SASEGT. The CDR3 sequence is 11 residues long. Trimming stripped 6 bases from V and 7 bases from J, with 9 bases between. In DNA, the CDR3 is TGTGCCAGCAGCCCCCGAGCTGGCTACACCTTC. Protein product: CASSPRAGYTF.

The CDR3 spells CASSPLTGGTGETQYF. As DNA, the CDR3 is TGCGCCAGCAGCCCTCTGACAGGGGGAACGGGGGAGACCCAGTACTTC. V usage is TRBV5-1 and J usage is TRBJ2-5, with 9 bases aligning to TRBD1. The CDR3 sequence is 16 residues long. Germline V lookup: CDR1 SGHRS, CDR2 YFSETQ. Trimming took 4 bases from V and 5 from J; bases not matched to a gene: 12.

The gene calls are TRBV9 and TRBJ2-1; possibly TRBD1 for D (5 bases). The CDR3 loop spans 12 amino acids. V lost 3 bases, J lost 7 bases, and 8 bases lay in between. CDR1 is SGDLS, CDR2 YYNGEE, per germline. CDR3 nucleotide sequence: TGTGCCAGCAGCGAAGCAGGGAATGAGCAGTTCTTC. Protein: CASSEAGNEQFF. Using reference TRBV9 and TRBJ2-1 for the parts outside the CDR3, the full variable domain is DSGVTQTPKHLITATGQRVTLRCSPRSGDLSVYWYQQSLDQGLQFLIQYYNGEERAKGNILERFSAQQFPDLHSELNLSSLELGDSALYFCASSEAGNEQFFGPGTRLTVL.

The chain recombines TRBV9 with TRBJ1-2, with 8 bases matching TRBD1. From germline, CDR1 is SGDLS and CDR2 YYNGEE. Losses at the gene ends were 7 bases for V and 4 bases for J; bases not matched to a gene: 6. The CDR3 spans 13 residues. The DNA of the CDR3 is TGTGCCAGCTCTCCAGGGGGCCTCTATGGCTACACCTTC. Amino acids: CASSPGGLYGYTF.

V is TRBV19 and J is TRBJ2-5; 7 nucleotides match TRBD1. Germline CDR1 LNHDA, CDR2 SQIVND (reference sequence). J gave up 2 bases and V 3 bases, and 6 bases lay outside the gene matches. This CDR3 comprises 15 residues. CDR3 in amino acids: CASSIPDRKQETQYF. DNA for the CDR3: TGTGCCAGTAGTATCCCGGACAGGAAGCAAGAGACCCAGTACTTC.

V is TRBV5-1 and J is TRBJ2-1; perhaps TRBD2 as D (5 bases). Germline lookup yields CDR1 SGHRS and CDR2 YFSETQ. The V end lost 4 bases, the J end lost 9 bases, and 11 bases lay between the germline ends. The CDR3 has 12 amino acids. In DNA form, the CDR3 reads TGCGCCAGCAGCCGGGGATTGGGTGAGCAGTTCTTC. Protein: CASSRGLGEQFF.

The gene calls are TRBV2 and TRBJ2-3; weak D call: TRBD2 (6 bases). Looked up from germline, CDR1 is SNHLY and CDR2 is FYNNEI. The CDR3 length is 15 residues. The ends were cut back, 6 bases at V and 0 bases at J, with 13 bases in the middle. The CDR3 reads CASREGYASTDTQYF. CDR3 coding DNA: TGTGCCAGCAGGGAGGGGTACGCTAGCACAGATACGCAGTATTTT.

On this clonotype itself: Germline is not matched at one junction end, which may reflect a read error. The chain employs TRBV2 and TRBJ2-3; TRBD1 agrees at 7 bases. Per germline, CDR1 SNHLY and CDR2 FYNNEI. The CDR3 loop spans 14 amino acids. This CDR3 is CASRTRQGTDTQYF. The CDR3 DNA sequence: TGTGCCAGCAGGACCCGACAGGGCACGGATACGCAGTATTTT.

The chain links TRBV29-1 to TRBJ1-2; TRBD1 might be the D (5 bases). V lost 4 bases and J lost 0, with 9 bases in between. CDR3 length equals 13 residues. Germline loops: CDR1 SQVTM, CDR2 ANQGSEA. The CDR3 bases are TGCAGCGTTGTGGCGACAGCTAACTATGGCTACACCTTC. This codes for CSVVATANYGYTF.

V is TRBV12-3 or TRBV12-4 and J is TRBJ2-2, with a weak D call TRBD1 (5 bases). CDR3 length: 13 residues. The V end lost 6 bases, the J end lost 5 bases, and 10 bases lay between the germline ends. This CDR3 reads CASRPQETGELFF. Written as DNA, the CDR3 is TGTGCCAGCAGACCACAGGAGACCGGGGAGCTGTTTTTT.

J is TRBJ1-2 and V is TRBV7-2, with TRBD1 identical over 7 bases. The CDR3 has 12 amino acids. Germline V gene sequence: CDR1 SGHTA, CDR2 FQGNSA. With 3 bases clipped from V and 12 bases from J, the junction kept 7 bases outside the gene matches. The chain's CDR3 is CASSLRTGGDTF. The CDR3 DNA sequence: TGTGCCAGCAGCTTGCGGACAGGTGGTGACACCTTC.

This clonotype showed up just a few times. The chain uses TRBV24-1 and TRBJ2-5; TRBD1 agrees at 9 bases. Germline V gives CDR1 KGHDR, CDR2 SFDVKD. V lost 3 bases, J lost 5 bases, and 3 bases stayed unmatched. The CDR3 totals 14 residues. CDR3 bases: TGTGCCACCAGTGATGGACAGGGGTTGGAGACCCAGTACTTC. Amino acids: CATSDGQGLETQYF.

The chain is built from TRBV12-3 or TRBV12-4 and TRBJ2-1, with TRBD1 as a possible D gene (5 bases). CDR3 length equals 16 residues. The germline V and J ends were trimmed by 1 base and 3 bases, with 13 bases remaining between them. CDR3 loop: CASSLGGTKGYNEQFF. CDR3 in DNA: TGTGCCAGCAGTTTAGGGGGCACTAAGGGCTACAATGAGCAGTTCTTC.

V usage is TRBV29-1 and J usage is TRBJ1-5; the D is unclear. Trimming took off 8 bases at V and 4 bases at J, with 12 bases between the two ends. In germline, CDR1 is SQVTM, CDR2 ANQGSEA. The CDR3 sequence is 12 residues long. The CDR3 nucleotides are TGCAGCACCGGGGAAGGTAATCAGCCCCAGCATTTT. Amino acid sequence: CSTGEGNQPQHF.

The chain is built from TRBV4-1 and TRBJ2-2, with TRBD2 matching over 10 bases. Germline V gene data show CDR1 as MGHRA and CDR2 as YSYEKL. This CDR3 spans 16 amino acids. The J segment lost 7 bases and the V segment lost 1 base, leaving 6 bases of the junction unmatched. As DNA, the CDR3 is TGCGCCAGCAGCCAAGTAGCGGGGGGACTGGGCGGGGAGCTGTTTTTT. It translates to CASSQVAGGLGGELFF.

The V gene is TRBV24-1, the J gene TRBJ2-2; 9 bases align to TRBD1. This CDR3 is built from 16 residues. CDR1 and CDR2 (germline): KGHDR, SFDVKD. V dropped 4 bases and J dropped 6; count of bases not matched to a gene: 8. The CDR3: CATSEITGGESGELFF. CDR3 nucleotides: TGTGCCACCAGTGAGATAACAGGGGGCGAGTCCGGGGAGCTGTTTTTT.

This clonotype was seen just once. The V and J genes are TRBV12-3 or TRBV12-4 and TRBJ1-5; 9 bases agree with TRBD1. The CDR3 totals 16 residues. The ends lost 1 base at V and 2 bases at J; junction bases unmatched: 3. The CDR3 spells CASSLGDRAGNQPQHF. The CDR3 DNA reads TGTGCCAGCAGTTTAGGGGACAGGGCGGGCAATCAGCCCCAGCATTTT.

The chain carries TRBV7-8 and TRBJ2-3, with D maybe TRBD2 (7 bases). Germline V gene data show CDR1 as SGHVS and CDR2 as FQNEAQ. The CDR3 is 14 residues long. Trimming took 8 bases from V and 3 from J, leaving 15 bases between them. The CDR3 protein is CASRPGEGTDTQYF. The CDR3 DNA is TGTGCCAGCCGTCCAGGGGAGGGGACAGATACGCAGTATTTT. The full variable domain, rest sourced from reference TRBV7-8 and TRBJ2-3, is GAGVSQSPRYKVAKRGQDVALRCDPISGHVSLFWYQQALGQGPEFLTYFQNEAQLDKSGLPSDRFFAERPEGSVSTLKIQRTQQEDSAVYLCASRPGEGTDTQYFGPGTRLTVL.

The chain recombines TRBV2 with TRBJ2-5; D unresolved. V dropped 7 bases and J dropped 2 bases, with 14 bases sitting between them. This CDR3 is built from 14 residues. From germline, CDR1 is SNHLY and CDR2 FYNNEI. CDR3 DNA: TGTGCCAGCAACTTGGAATCGAGACAAGAGACCCAGTACTTC. Amino acid sequence: CASNLESRQETQYF. The variable domain in full, with the rest retrieved from reference TRBV2 and TRBJ2-5, is EPEVTQTPSHQVTQMGQEVILRCVPISNHLYFYWYRQILGQKVEFLVSFYNNEISEKSEIFDDQFSVERPDGSNFTLKIRSTKLEDSAMYFCASNLESRQETQYFGPGTRLLVL.

The sample holds one count of this clonotype. This chain uses TRBV5-1 with TRBJ2-5; TRBD1 agrees at 9 bases. CDR1 SGHRS and CDR2 YFSETQ come from the germline V gene. The ends lost 2 bases at V and 2 bases at J; junction bases unmatched: 4. The length of the CDR3 is 15 residues. This CDR3 is CASSFWTGAQETQYF. The CDR3 nucleotides read TGCGCCAGCAGCTTCTGGACAGGGGCACAAGAGACCCAGTACTTC. Variable domain in full (rest from reference TRBV5-1 and TRBJ2-5): KAGVTQTPRYLIKTRGQQVTLSCSPISGHRSVSWYQQTPGQGLQFLFEYFSETQRNKGNFPGRFSGRQFSNSRSEMNVSTLELGDSALYLCASSFWTGAQETQYFGPGTRLLVL.